The sequence of this T cell receptor (beta chain) was determined in a study of immune evolution from preneoplasia to lung adenocarcinoma (dated by TCRdb to about 2021). Study-wide context: HLA loss of heterozygosity was observed in approximately 7%, 15% and 30% of AIS, MIA and ADC lesions, respectively, and was not observed in any AAH lesions. In total, the cohort included 50 to 60 patients with pulmonary nodules, all of whom underwent surgical resection. The immune data were combined with whole exome sequencing and methylation data from the same cohort of nodules. Resected precursor lesions (AAH, AIS, MIA) and invasive adenocarcinomas were each compared against paired morphologically normal lung tissue. According to the study, roughly 110 samples were used for TCR sequencing. The study profiled immune contexture across lung adenocarcinoma precursors and invasive adenocarcinoma using immune gene expression, TCR sequencing and multiplex immunofluorescence. The sample size was set by how many specimens were available, not by a prior power calculation. POLYSOLVER was used to infer class I HLA alleles from exome data, and LOHHLA was used to detect allele-specific HLA loss. TCR sequencing data were obtained from 51 patients.

Points the paper makes about the study in general: KRAS-mutant nodules showed the highest T cell clonality compared with EGFR-mutant or double wild-type lesions. Findings were based on association rather than direct causation; larger cohorts with long-term follow-up and longitudinal biopsies were deemed needed. Because all patients were from Japan and China, applicability to Western populations was uncertain. Clonality was highest in normal lung, while later-stage lesions appeared to have lower clonality but higher T cell density and diversity. Normal lung had the highest top T cell clone frequencies, and these frequencies appeared to fall progressively from AAH through AIS, MIA and invasive adenocarcinoma.

Concerning this clone: The specificity of this receptor is unknown. There are no base qualities to consult, and no much larger clone falls within one base.

Patients underwent resection in Japan or China between about 2013 and 2018. The histologic diagnosis of each case was independently confirmed on H&E slides by two lung cancer pathologists. Macro-dissection after pathologic assessment enriched premalignant or tumor cells for nucleic acid extraction. FFPE tissue was used for DNA isolation with the AllPrep DNA/RNA FFPE Kit. According to the germline V gene (reference sequence), CDR1 reads LNHDA and CDR2 reads SQIVND. The CDR3 spans 14 residues, from the cysteine through the phenylalanine. The DNA shown is the 42-base CDR3, in frame from base 1. Trimming removed 7 bases from V and 2 bases from J; the gene matches leave 5 bases unexplained. TCR beta CDR3 regions were sequenced from DNA using the immunoSEQ hsTCRbeta Kit. As for the authors' bioinformatics: TCR sequencing data were analysed with the ImmunoSEQ Analyzer. T cell clonality was defined as 1 minus Pielou's evenness computed on productive rearrangements. T cell diversity was measured with the inverse Simpson index on productive templates. T cell density was defined as TCR beta template counts normalized to usable DNA, with usable DNA estimated by amplification and sequencing of housekeeping genes. Two-sided Kruskal-Wallis tests were used to compare TCR metrics between histologic stages. This is the immuneACCESS table as TCRdb keeps it, with only in-frame sequences that have V and J called. A part of the clones is gone; compared with another copy, unresolved V genes explain less than half, and the rest is unexplained. V, J and clone size reflect that table, while D and trimming were determined from the DNA. This sample holds about 4,900 clones; about nine tenths were observed only once. The ten biggest clones cover around 1.9% of the sample.

This TCR was recovered from a person aged 70 to 85 with lung adenocarcinoma. The V gene is TRBV19 and the J gene is TRBJ1-5; TRBD1 fits 7 bases in the junction. The material sequenced was FFPE atypical adenomatous hyperplasia tissue from the lung. According to the study, the label for this sample's cell subset or site signals: atypical adenomatous hyperplasia (AAH), lung preneoplasia. The CDR3 sequence is CASTYRGGNQPQHF. The nucleotide sequence reads as follows: TGTGCCAGTACCTACAGGGGCGGCAATCAGCCCCAGCATTTT.